The 31 T cell receptor beta chains presented below share a single source sample, sequenced in a study of OX40 agonist ivuxolimab in advanced cancers. The data were produced by immunoSEQ multiplex PCR, yet TCRdb's version contains in-frame clones alone and is incomplete. The sample consists of about 100,000 clones, 94% of them appearing once. Sequencing was performed on CD4+ or CD8+ T cells sorted from blood, taken in a trial of the OX40 agonist ivuxolimab. The origin of the receptors is an adult with an advanced solid tumor such as melanoma, head and neck, liver or kidney cancer.

Written as DNA, the CDR3 is TGTGCCAGCAGGGGGACAGGGGGCCCCTACGAGCAGTACTTC. As protein: CASRGTGGPYEQYF. The chain combines TRBV27 with TRBJ2-7; TRBD1 agrees at 12 bases. After removal of 6 bases from V and 2 bases from J, the junction contained 2 bases not matched to a gene. The CDR3 consists of 14 residues. Germline V gene sequence: CDR1 MNHEY, CDR2 SMNVEV (reference sequence).

This clone was recorded only once. The chain is built from TRBV6-1 and TRBJ2-1, with D perhaps given as TRBD1 or TRBD2 (6 bases each). The V and J ends lost 3 bases and 7 bases respectively, with 25 bases between them. CDR1 is MNHNS and CDR2 is SASEGT in the germline V gene. The CDR3 length is 18 residues. The CDR3 spells CASSEVGGGRLPWNEQFF. CDR3 nucleotide sequence: TGTGCCAGCAGTGAGGTGGGGGGCGGACGGCTACCGTGGAATGAGCAGTTCTTC.

This chain uses TRBV6-5 with TRBJ2-7; D is possibly TRBD1 or TRBD2 (6 bases each). CDR3 size: 14 residues. The germline V gene encodes CDR1 MNHEY and CDR2 SVGAGI. V lost 4 bases and J 6 bases, leaving 16 bases between the germline ends. The CDR3 sequence is CASSSRKQGGEQYF. CDR3 nucleotide sequence: TGTGCCAGCAGTTCCCGAAAACAGGGAGGCGAGCAGTACTTC.

The genes are TRBV7-9 and TRBJ1-6; D unresolved. V was trimmed by 5 bases and J by 10 bases, leaving 21 bases between them. The germline V gene has CDR1 SEHNR and CDR2 FQNEAQ (reference sequence). This CDR3 is built from 16 residues. For the CDR3, the DNA is TGTGCCAGCAGCCAAACCCTGGGAGGGTCTGGGTCACCCCTCCACTTT. Its translation: CASSQTLGGSGSPLHF.

V gene TRBV7-9 combines with J gene TRBJ2-6; 8 nucleotides match TRBD2. Unmatched junction bases numbered 6, after V lost 7 bases and J lost 1 base. Germline assignment: CDR1 SEHNR and CDR2 FQNEAQ (reference sequence). This CDR3 comprises 16 residues. The CDR3 DNA is TGTGCCAGCACGCAAGCGGGGGTATCTGGGGCCAACGTCCTGACTTTC. As protein: CASTQAGVSGANVLTF. Variable domain in full (rest from reference TRBV7-9 and TRBJ2-6): DTGVSQNPRHKITKRGQNVTFRCDPISEHNRLYWYRQTLGQGPEFLTYFQNEAQLEKSRLLSDRFSAERPKGSFSTLEIQRTEQGDSAMYLCASTQAGVSGANVLTFGAGSRLTVL.

This chain connects TRBV14 to TRBJ1-2; D remains unclear. The CDR3 covers 13 residues. The V end lost 3 bases, the J end lost 4 bases, and 9 bases lay between the germline ends. Germline V gene data show CDR1 as SGHDN and CDR2 as FVKESK. CDR3 in DNA: TGTGCCAGCAGCCAGGGGATCTTCTATGGCTACACCTTC. Translation gives CASSQGIFYGYTF.

This chain links TRBV6-1 with TRBJ2-5; TRBD2 aligns across 12 bases. J was trimmed by 8 bases and V by 11 bases; bases with no gene match: 9. Germline CDR1 MNHNS, CDR2 SASEGT. The CDR3 runs 13 residues. CDR3 in DNA: TGTGCCGGCCGGACTAGCGGGGTAGTCACCCAGTACTTC. It codes for CAGRTSGVVTQYF.

The J gene is TRBJ2-3, the V gene TRBV27; 7 bases match TRBD1. From germline, CDR1 is MNHEY and CDR2 SMNVEV (reference sequence). The CDR3 consists of 15 residues. V lost 3 bases, J lost 1 base, and 4 bases stayed unmatched. The CDR3 region is CASSLTGLGTDTQYF. In nucleotides, the CDR3 is TGTGCCAGCAGTTTGACAGGGTTAGGCACAGATACGCAGTATTTT.

The rearrangement links TRBV6-6 to TRBJ2-3, with D uncertain. Trimming stripped 0 bases from V and 6 bases from J, with 16 bases between. Germline V gene sequence: CDR1 MNHNY, CDR2 SVGAGI (reference sequence). This CDR3 contains 16 residues. The CDR3 region has the DNA TGTGCCAGCAGTTACTCGCGACGCGCCGAGGAGGATACGCAGTATTTT. This sequence encodes CASSYSRRAEEDTQYF.

The chain joins TRBV5-1 to TRBJ1-3; the D is unclear. The germline V gene has CDR1 SGHRS and CDR2 YFSETQ. Trimming stripped 0 bases from V and 4 bases from J, with 5 bases between. The length of the CDR3 is 13 residues. The CDR3 protein is CASSLEVGNTIYF. Written as DNA, the CDR3 is TGCGCCAGCAGCTTGGAGGTGGGAAACACCATATATTTT.

The chain couples TRBV28 to TRBJ2-7; TRBD2 matches 14 bases. The CDR3 runs 17 residues. After removal of 2 bases from V and 4 bases from J, the junction contained 7 bases not matched to a gene. CDR1 is MDHEN and CDR2 is SYDVKM in the germline V gene. The CDR3 sequence is CASSLGGLAGARYEQYF. CDR3 DNA sequence: TGTGCCAGCAGTTTAGGGGGACTAGCGGGAGCTAGGTACGAGCAGTACTTC. The whole variable domain, remainder taken from reference TRBV28 and TRBJ2-7, is DVKVTQSSRYLVKRTGEKVFLECVQDMDHENMFWYRQDPGLGLRLIYFSYDVKMKEKGDIPEGYSVSREKKERFSLILESASTNQTSMYLCASSLGGLAGARYEQYFGPGTRLTVT.

This clone was seen a few times. The V call is TRBV5-1, the J call TRBJ2-7, with TRBD2 matching over 14 bases. The V segment lost 4 bases and the J segment 6 bases; nucleotides outside the gene matches: 12. The germline CDR1 and CDR2 sequences are SGHRS and YFSETQ. This CDR3 has 17 amino acids. As DNA, the CDR3 is TGCGCCAGCAGCCCTGGGACTAGCGGGAGCCCCACCCGCGAGCAGTACTTC. As protein: CASSPGTSGSPTREQYF.

This clone was recorded a few times. The chain links TRBV18 to TRBJ1-1; tentative D call: TRBD1 (5 bases). Trimming took 0 bases from V and 4 from J, leaving 15 bases between them. From germline, CDR1 is KGHSH and CDR2 LQKENI. This CDR3 spans 16 amino acids. The CDR3 DNA is TGTGCCAGCTCACCACCAGAGACTGGGGGGGTCACTGAAGCTTTCTTT. This sequence encodes CASSPPETGGVTEAFF.

The V and J genes are TRBV19 and TRBJ2-1; 7 nucleotides line up with TRBD1. The CDR3 length is 14 residues. V shed 5 bases and J 8 bases; nucleotides not matched to a gene: 9. Per the germline V gene, CDR1 is LNHDA and CDR2 is SQIVND (reference sequence). CDR3 in amino acids: CASSVFSTGYEQFF. DNA for the CDR3: TGTGCCAGTAGTGTTTTCTCGACAGGGTATGAGCAGTTCTTC.

CDR3 amino acids: CASSEGIAYEQYF. The CDR3 DNA sequence: TGTGCCAGCAGCGAAGGGATCGCCTACGAGCAGTACTTC. This chain links TRBV11-3 with TRBJ2-7; no clear D gene. With 5 bases removed from V and 2 bases from J, the gap between germline ends came to 10 bases. Germline CDR1 reads SGHNT; CDR2 reads YENEEA. This CDR3 spans 13 amino acids.

This clone was detected once. The V call is TRBV7-2, the J call TRBJ1-6; TRBD1 is a possible D gene (6 bases). Per the germline V gene, CDR1 is SGHTA and CDR2 is FQGNSA. Trimming removed 1 base from V and 11 bases from J, with 18 bases in between. There are 16 residues in the CDR3. The CDR3 DNA reads as TGTGCCAGCAGCTTAGGGACAGCCCTTGTATGGGCACCCCTCCACTTT. Protein sequence: CASSLGTALVWAPLHF.

The CDR3 DNA sequence: TGTGCCAGCAGCTTGGACGGGATAGACTACGAGCAGTACTTC. Protein sequence: CASSLDGIDYEQYF. V usage is TRBV5-4 and J usage is TRBJ2-7; a possible D gene is TRBD2 (5 bases). V lost 0 bases to trimming and J lost 3 bases, with 10 bases between them. The germline CDR1 and CDR2 sequences are SGHNT and YYREEE (reference sequence). The CDR3 covers 14 residues.

The chain uses TRBV9 and TRBJ2-1; 12 bases match TRBD2. J gave up 0 bases and V 5 bases, and 12 bases lay outside the gene matches. Germline V gene lookup returns CDR1 SGDLS and CDR2 YYNGEE. CDR3 size: 19 residues. In DNA, the CDR3 is TGTGCCAGCAGTTTTTGGGGACTAGCGGGTCAGAGCTCCTACAATGAGCAGTTCTTC. Its translation is CASSFWGLAGQSSYNEQFF. Looking up the rest from reference TRBV9 and TRBJ2-1 gives the full variable domain: DSGVTQTPKHLITATGQRVTLRCSPRSGDLSVYWYQQSLDQGLQFLIQYYNGEERAKGNILERFSAQQFPDLHSELNLSSLELGDSALYFCASSFWGLAGQSSYNEQFFGPGTRLTVL.

The rearrangement joins TRBV5-1 to TRBJ2-3; no definite D call. The CDR3 loop spans 15 amino acids. CDR1 SGHRS and CDR2 YFSETQ come from the germline V gene. V was shortened by 1 base and J by 0 bases, with 9 bases between the two germline ends. The CDR3: CASSLQLPSTDTQYF. In DNA, the CDR3 is TGCGCCAGCAGCTTGCAACTTCCTAGCACAGATACGCAGTATTTT.

This chain connects TRBV7-3 to TRBJ2-1, with D perhaps matching TRBD2 (5 bases). The CDR3 has 15 amino acids. V lost 5 bases and J 4 bases, leaving 15 bases between the germline ends. CDR1 is SGHTA, CDR2 FQGTGA, per germline. The CDR3 DNA reads as TGTGCCAGCAGCAAAGAACTAGTGGGATACAATGAGCAGTTCTTC. Its translation is CASSKELVGYNEQFF. The full variable domain, in which reference TRBV7-3 and TRBJ2-1 provide the parts outside the CDR3, is GAGVSQTPSNKVTEKGKYVELRCDPISGHTALYWYRQSLGQGPEFLIYFQGTGAADDSGLPNDRFFAVRPEGSVSTLKIQRTERGDSAVYLCASSKELVGYNEQFFGPGTRLTVL.

Note on this clone: Because the CDR3 is missing its conserved closing phenylalanine or tryptophan, this is likely a read error. The DNA is omitted, as the CDR3 cannot be located on it reliably, and the CDR3 follows TCRdb's listing. The chain carries TRBV4-1 and TRBJ2-7; the D call TRBD2 from the table was never checked on the DNA. Germline V gene data show CDR1 as MGHRA and CDR2 as YSYEKL. The CDR3 has 11 residues if both end residues are counted. CDR3 in amino acids: CASSQAPGTAP.

The genes are TRBV12-5 and TRBJ1-1; no firm D call. CDR3 size: 13 residues. Trimming stripped 7 bases from V and 8 bases from J, with 17 bases between. Germline CDR1 and CDR2: LGHNT and FRNRAP. CDR3 in DNA: TGTGCTAGTGTTCCGACGGACTCGAGGGAAGCTTTCTTT. Amino acid sequence: CASVPTDSREAFF. Full variable domain (outside the CDR3, taken from reference TRBV12-5 and TRBJ1-1): DARVTQTPRHKVTEMGQEVTMRCQPILGHNTVFWYRQTMMQGLELLAYFRNRAPLDDSGMPKDRFSAEMPDATLATLKIQPSEPRDSAVYFCASVPTDSREAFFGQGTRLTVV.

This chain links TRBV5-6 with TRBJ2-3; D call uncertain. This CDR3 is 16 amino acids long. Germline V gives CDR1 SGHDT, CDR2 YYEEEE. The V end was cut by 4 bases, the J end by 2 bases, with 17 bases between. As DNA, the CDR3 is TGTGCCAGCAGCCAAAATTACGCTGGAGACACAGATACGCAGTATTTT. It codes for CASSQNYAGDTDTQYF.

The chain is built from TRBV18 and TRBJ2-2; D gene uncertain. V dropped 3 bases and J dropped 2 bases, with 10 bases sitting between them. The CDR3 sequence is 15 residues long. Germline V gene lookup returns CDR1 KGHSH and CDR2 LQKENI. The CDR3 is CASSPQQLNTGELFF. The CDR3 nucleotides are TGTGCCAGCTCACCGCAACAGCTTAACACCGGGGAGCTGTTTTTT.

The gene calls are TRBV11-2 and TRBJ2-1; the match to TRBD2 covers 12 bases. The V segment lost 2 bases and the J segment 7 bases; nucleotides outside the gene matches: 9. CDR3 length equals 17 residues. Germline CDR1 and CDR2: SGHAT and FQNNGV. DNA of the CDR3: TGTGCCAGCAGCTTACGGGCCCTAGCGGGGGGGCCAAATGAGCAGTTCTTC. Amino acid sequence: CASSLRALAGGPNEQFF.

This clone was seen more than once but under ten times. The chain has TRBV29-1 and TRBJ1-2; D is perhaps TRBD1 (6 bases). Trimming took off 7 bases at V and 6 bases at J, with 15 bases between the two ends. Germline assignment: CDR1 SQVTM and CDR2 ANQGSEA. The CDR3 contains 12 residues. DNA for the CDR3: TGCAGCGGGCTACAGGGCCGGGATGGCTACACCTTC. Translation: CSGLQGRDGYTF.

The chain links TRBV10-3 to TRBJ1-1, with D perhaps TRBD1 (5 bases). This CDR3 contains 13 residues. Germline CDR1 is ENHRY and CDR2 is SYGVKD. Trimming removed 10 bases at V and 1 base at J, with 13 bases between. Written as DNA, the CDR3 is TGTGCCACCCGGGGAACAGGGAACACTGAAGCTTTCTTT. Its protein product is CATRGTGNTEAFF.

V and J are TRBV7-9 and TRBJ2-1; TRBD2 aligns across 7 bases. The length of the CDR3 is 16 residues. J was trimmed by 5 bases and V by 1 base; bases with no gene match: 8. Germline CDR1 is SEHNR and CDR2 is FQNEAQ (reference sequence). The CDR3 is CASSLDAGRDHNEQFF. CDR3 coding DNA: TGTGCCAGCAGCTTAGATGCAGGGAGGGACCACAATGAGCAGTTCTTC.

The chain has TRBV27 and TRBJ2-7; 11 bases line up with TRBD1. V shed 4 bases, J shed 4 bases, and the junction held 18 bases outside the gene matches. The germline CDR1 and CDR2 sequences are MNHEY and SMNVEV (reference sequence). This CDR3 contains 19 residues. The CDR3 region has the DNA TGTGCCAGCAGTTCCTGGACAGGGGGCAGCGGGAGGCACCAATACGAGCAGTACTTC. Protein: CASSSWTGGSGRHQYEQYF.

CDR3 sequence reads: CASSDTRTSSKYF. Here the CDR3 DNA reads TGTGCCAGCAGTGATACCAGGACTAGCAGCAAGTACTTC. The chain is built from TRBV25-1 and TRBJ2-7, with 8 bases identical to TRBD2. The V gene's germline CDR1 is MGHDK and CDR2 SYGVNS. Trimming at V came to 3 bases and at J to 11 bases, leaving 9 bases not matched to a gene. The CDR3 is 13 residues long.

The chain employs TRBV6-1 and TRBJ1-1; TRBD1 might be the D (5 bases). Between the trimmed V and J ends, which lost 3 bases and 5 bases, there was a span of 13 bases. Germline V gene lookup returns CDR1 MNHNS and CDR2 SASEGT. The CDR3 runs 14 residues. The CDR3 DNA sequence: TGTGCCAGCAGTGACCAGGGCTCGGATACTGAAGCTTTCTTT. This encodes CASSDQGSDTEAFF.